Listed here are 21 T cell receptor beta chains from one sample, sequenced in a study of blood T cell repertoires in COVID-19. TCRdb's copy holds only in-frame clones and misses some; the assay was immunoSEQ multiplex PCR. The table has about 310,000 clones, roughly 90% seen once. The sequenced sample was peripheral blood. The origin of the receptors is a woman in her thirties or forties with COVID-19, enrolled during active disease.

The chain is built from TRBV4-2 and TRBJ1-1; perhaps TRBD1 as D (6 bases). The CDR3 length is 16 residues. V lost 0 bases and J 7 bases, leaving 18 bases between the germline ends. Germline V gene data show CDR1 as LGHNA and CDR2 as YNFKEQ. CDR3 DNA: TGTGCCAGCAGCCAAGAAGGGAGAGTGCAGGGGTTTGAAGCTTTCTTT. It is translated as CASSQEGRVQGFEAFF.

The chain employs TRBV14 and TRBJ2-7, with D perhaps matching TRBD1 (5 bases). This CDR3 is 14 amino acids long. Germline assignment: CDR1 SGHDN and CDR2 FVKESK. Trimming cost V 4 bases and J 2 bases, with 12 bases left between them. The CDR3 sequence is CASSPMGPTYEQYF. CDR3 DNA: TGTGCCAGCAGCCCAATGGGGCCCACCTACGAGCAGTACTTC.

The chain links TRBV4-3 to TRBJ2-1; TRBD2 aligns across 9 bases. The CDR3 extends over 17 amino acids. Germline loops: CDR1 LGHNA, CDR2 YSLEER. The ends lost 0 bases at V and 6 bases at J; junction bases unmatched: 9. The CDR3, as DNA: TGCGCCAGCAGCCAAGAGGGGAGGAGCGGGAGGATCAATGAGCAGTTCTTC. Encoded protein: CASSQEGRSGRINEQFF.

The chain joins TRBV6-5 to TRBJ2-5; TRBD1 matches at 10 bases. V was clipped by 6 bases and J by 5 bases; unmatched bases: 9. The CDR3 has 15 residues. In germline, CDR1 is MNHEY, CDR2 SVGAGI. CDR3 coding DNA: TGTGCCAGCAGCCTAGACAGGGGGCTAGGGGAGACCCAGTACTTC. Amino acid sequence: CASSLDRGLGETQYF.

The gene calls are TRBV28 and TRBJ2-3; 8 bases are a match to TRBD1. CDR1 MDHEN and CDR2 SYDVKM come from the germline V gene. CDR3 length equals 15 residues. V lost 5 bases and J lost 6; bases outside the gene matches: 10. The CDR3 is CASSPYRGIGDTQYF. The CDR3 DNA sequence: TGTGCCAGCAGTCCTTACAGGGGGATCGGCGATACGCAGTATTTT.

The V call is TRBV5-4, the J call TRBJ2-1, with D unclear. This CDR3 contains 14 residues. CDR1 SGHNT and CDR2 YYREEE come from the germline V gene (reference sequence). Trimming pared 4 bases from V and 8 bases from J, leaving 16 bases between. The CDR3 is CASSLGSAADEQFF. CDR3 nucleotides: TGTGCCAGCAGCCTCGGGTCCGCCGCCGATGAGCAGTTCTTC. Full variable domain (rest looked up from reference TRBV5-4 and TRBJ2-1): ETGVTQSPTHLIKTRGQQVTLRCSSQSGHNTVSWYQQALGQGPQFIFQYYREEENGRGNFPPRFSGLQFPNYSSELNVNALELDDSALYLCASSLGSAADEQFFGPGTRLTVL.

J is TRBJ2-7 and V is TRBV28; D is possibly TRBD2 (5 bases). CDR3 size: 15 residues. The germline CDR1 and CDR2 sequences are MDHEN and SYDVKM. The V end lost 5 bases, the J end lost 3 bases, and 17 bases lay between the germline ends. CDR3 sequence (DNA): TGTGCCAGCAGTGGAGGTAGCTGGTTGGGCTACGAGCAGTACTTC. Amino acid sequence: CASSGGSWLGYEQYF.

The chain joins TRBV7-3 to TRBJ2-7, with a weak D call TRBD2 (5 bases). Trimming left V 2 bases short and J 3 bases short, with 14 bases between. The CDR3 covers 15 residues. Germline values: CDR1 SGHTA, CDR2 FQGTGA. The DNA of the CDR3 is TGTGCCAGCAGCTTAGGCGGAGGTAGCGTCTACGAGCAGTACTTC. Its translation is CASSLGGGSVYEQYF.

This clone was detected only once. This sample also contains other DNA sequences that code for the same CDR3. The rearrangement uses TRBV7-3 and TRBJ1-2, with TRBD1 matching 7 bases. The CDR3 runs to 13 residues. Germline CDR1 and CDR2: SGHTA and FQGTGA. V shed 5 bases, J shed 2 bases, and the junction held 2 bases outside the gene matches. CDR3 DNA: TGTGCCAGCAGCCCGGACAGGAACTATGGCTACACCTTC. Its protein product is CASSPDRNYGYTF.

This chain joins TRBV7-9 and TRBJ1-1, with D perhaps TRBD1 (5 bases). V was shortened by 5 bases and J by 7 bases, with 14 bases between the two germline ends. There are 13 residues in the CDR3. In germline, CDR1 is SEHNR, CDR2 FQNEAQ (reference sequence). The chain's CDR3 is CASSIEPTDEAFF. The CDR3 coding sequence is TGTGCCAGCAGCATAGAACCGACAGATGAAGCTTTCTTT. Full variable domain (remainder filled in from reference TRBV7-9 and TRBJ1-1): DTGVSQNPRHKITKRGQNVTFRCDPISEHNRLYWYRQTLGQGPEFLTYFQNEAQLEKSRLLSDRFSAERPKGSFSTLEIQRTEQGDSAMYLCASSIEPTDEAFFGQGTRLTVV.

CDR3 loop: CASSFPNGGIGELFF. CDR3 nucleotides: TGCGCCAGCAGCTTCCCAAATGGGGGCATCGGGGAGCTGTTTTTT. V and J are TRBV5-1 and TRBJ2-2; D is perhaps TRBD1 (6 bases). The V gene's germline CDR1 is SGHRS and CDR2 YFSETQ. Trimming shortened V by 2 bases and J by 7 bases, and 15 bases separated the two germline ends. The CDR3 totals 15 residues.

This clone showed up just once. The CDR3 loop reads CASSPHGDTSGSTDTQYF. The DNA for the CDR3 is TGCGCCAGCAGCCCTCATGGGGATACTAGCGGCAGCACAGATACGCAGTATTTT. V is TRBV4-1 and J is TRBJ2-3; 8 nucleotides line up with TRBD2. CDR3 size: 18 residues. Looked up from germline, CDR1 is MGHRA and CDR2 is YSYEKL. J gave up 0 bases and V 4 bases, and 12 bases lay outside the gene matches.

This clone was detected only once. This chain joins TRBV5-5 and TRBJ1-1; possibly TRBD1 for D (6 bases). Deletions cut 2 bases from V and 12 bases from J, with 20 bases between. CDR1 is SGHKS, CDR2 YYEKEE, per germline (reference sequence). The CDR3 length is 14 residues. In nucleotides, the CDR3 is TGTGCCAGCAGCTTTCCCCCGCTCGACAGGCAGACTTTCTTT. Translation: CASSFPPLDRQTFF.

The count of this clone is one. This chain links TRBV5-4 with TRBJ2-5; 13 bases line up with TRBD2. CDR3 length: 17 amino acids. CDR1 and CDR2 from the germline V gene are SGHNT and YYREEE (reference sequence). The V gene end was trimmed by 3 bases and the J gene end by 7 bases; junction bases not matched to a gene: 12. The CDR3 DNA is TGTGCCAGCAGCTCTTGGACTAGCGGGAGTCAAGGAGGGACCCAGTACTTC. Amino acids: CASSSWTSGSQGGTQYF. Full variable domain (missing parts from reference TRBV5-4 and TRBJ2-5): ETGVTQSPTHLIKTRGQQVTLRCSSQSGHNTVSWYQQALGQGPQFIFQYYREEENGRGNFPPRFSGLQFPNYSSELNVNALELDDSALYLCASSSWTSGSQGGTQYFGPGTRLLVL.

V gene TRBV7-9 combines with J gene TRBJ2-5, with D possibly TRBD2 on 6 matching bases. Looked up from germline, CDR1 is SEHNR and CDR2 is FQNEAQ (reference sequence). This CDR3 spans 16 amino acids. The V end lost 5 bases, the J end lost 3 bases, and 19 bases lay between the germline ends. CDR3 nucleotides: TGTGCCAGCAGCCTCTATCCCCGGGACTCGGAAGAGACCCAGTACTTC. Encoded protein: CASSLYPRDSEETQYF.

This clone has a single count. In nucleotides, the CDR3 is TGTGCCAGCAGTCCCGGGACAGGGTCCTACGAGCAGTACTTC. It specifies CASSPGTGSYEQYF. The chain employs TRBV6-2 or TRBV6-3 and TRBJ2-7; 9 nucleotides align to TRBD1. Trimming took 5 bases from V and 1 from J; bases not matched to a gene: 3. The CDR3 length is 14 residues. Germline V gene data show CDR1 as MNHEY and CDR2 as SVGEGT.

The chain couples TRBV5-4 to TRBJ1-6; D gene uncertain. The CDR3 loop spans 14 amino acids. The ends were cut back, 4 bases at V and 10 bases at J, with 15 bases in the middle. CDR1 SGHNT and CDR2 YYREEE come from the germline V gene (reference sequence). The CDR3 bases are TGTGCCAGCAGCCGCCGGGAGTCAGGATCACCCCTCCACTTT. It specifies CASSRRESGSPLHF.

The V and J genes are TRBV28 and TRBJ1-6; 7 nucleotides match TRBD1. The CDR3 is made up of 15 amino acids. V shed 2 bases, J shed 6 bases, and the junction held 4 bases outside the gene matches. Germline V gene sequence: CDR1 MDHEN, CDR2 SYDVKM. The chain's CDR3 is CASSLANRGNSPLHF. CDR3 DNA: TGTGCCAGCAGTTTAGCAAACAGGGGTAATTCACCCCTCCACTTT.

The chain recombines TRBV11-3 with TRBJ2-1; TRBD2 matches at 11 bases. The CDR3 spans 15 residues. The V segment lost 5 bases and the J segment 6 bases; nucleotides outside the gene matches: 6. Germline V CDR1 and CDR2: SGHNT, YENEEA. The CDR3 sequence: CASSSGTSGFNEQFF. CDR3 DNA: TGTGCCAGCAGCAGCGGGACTAGCGGATTCAATGAGCAGTTCTTC.

The chain combines TRBV9 with TRBJ2-3, with 9 bases identical to TRBD2. Unmatched junction bases numbered 11, after V lost 3 bases and J lost 3 bases. Germline loops: CDR1 SGDLS, CDR2 YYNGEE. The length of the CDR3 is 17 residues. CDR3 loop: CASSAPLRSGRTDTQYF. The DNA of the CDR3 is TGTGCCAGCAGCGCTCCTCTGCGGAGCGGGAGGACAGATACGCAGTATTTT. Using reference TRBV9 and TRBJ2-3 for the parts outside the CDR3, the full variable domain is DSGVTQTPKHLITATGQRVTLRCSPRSGDLSVYWYQQSLDQGLQFLIQYYNGEERAKGNILERFSAQQFPDLHSELNLSSLELGDSALYFCASSAPLRSGRTDTQYFGPGTRLTVL.

This clone was seen only once. The chain carries TRBV28 and TRBJ2-7, with 7 bases lining up with TRBD2. The V and J ends lost 5 bases and 0 bases, in that order; junction bases with no gene match: 10. The CDR3 has 16 residues. Germline V lookup: CDR1 MDHEN, CDR2 SYDVKM. The CDR3 loop reads CASSLAGSGLSYEQYF. The CDR3 DNA reads as TGTGCCAGCAGTCTGGCGGGTAGCGGGCTCTCCTACGAGCAGTACTTC. The full variable domain, in which reference TRBV28 and TRBJ2-7 provide the parts outside the CDR3, is DVKVTQSSRYLVKRTGEKVFLECVQDMDHENMFWYRQDPGLGLRLIYFSYDVKMKEKGDIPEGYSVSREKKERFSLILESASTNQTSMYLCASSLAGSGLSYEQYFGPGTRLTVT.